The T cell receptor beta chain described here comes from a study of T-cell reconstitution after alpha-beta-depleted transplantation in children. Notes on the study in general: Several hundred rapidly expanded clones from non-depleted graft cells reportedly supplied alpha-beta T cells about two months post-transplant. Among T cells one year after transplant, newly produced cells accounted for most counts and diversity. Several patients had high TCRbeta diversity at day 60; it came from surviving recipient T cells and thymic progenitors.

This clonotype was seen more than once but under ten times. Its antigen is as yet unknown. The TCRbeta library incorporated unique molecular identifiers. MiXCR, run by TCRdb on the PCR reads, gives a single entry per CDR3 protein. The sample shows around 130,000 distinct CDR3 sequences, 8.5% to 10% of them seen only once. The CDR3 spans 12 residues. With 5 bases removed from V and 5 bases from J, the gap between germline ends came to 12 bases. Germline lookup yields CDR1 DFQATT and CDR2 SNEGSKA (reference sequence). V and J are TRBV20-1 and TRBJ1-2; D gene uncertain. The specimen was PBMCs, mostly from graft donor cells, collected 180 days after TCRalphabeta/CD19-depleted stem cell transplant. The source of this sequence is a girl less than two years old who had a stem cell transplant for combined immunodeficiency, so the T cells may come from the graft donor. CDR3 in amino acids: CSARRPTYGYTF. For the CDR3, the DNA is TGCAGTGCTCGTCGCCCCACGTATGGCTACACCTTC.